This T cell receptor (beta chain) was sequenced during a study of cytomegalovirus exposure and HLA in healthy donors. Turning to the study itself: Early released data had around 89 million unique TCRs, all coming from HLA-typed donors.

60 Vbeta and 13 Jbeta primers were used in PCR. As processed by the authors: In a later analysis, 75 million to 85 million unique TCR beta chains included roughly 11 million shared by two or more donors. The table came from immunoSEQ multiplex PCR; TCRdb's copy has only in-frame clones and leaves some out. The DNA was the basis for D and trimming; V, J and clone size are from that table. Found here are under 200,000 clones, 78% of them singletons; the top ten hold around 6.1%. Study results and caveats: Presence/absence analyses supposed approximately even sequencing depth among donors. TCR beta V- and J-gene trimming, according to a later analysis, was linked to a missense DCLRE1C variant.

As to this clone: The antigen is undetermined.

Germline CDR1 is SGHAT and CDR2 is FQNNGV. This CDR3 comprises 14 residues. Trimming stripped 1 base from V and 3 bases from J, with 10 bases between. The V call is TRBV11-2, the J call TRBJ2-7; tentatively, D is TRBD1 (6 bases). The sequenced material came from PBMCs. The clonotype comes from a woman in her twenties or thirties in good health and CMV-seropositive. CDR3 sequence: CASSLVGTIYEQYF. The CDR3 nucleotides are TGTGCCAGCAGCTTAGTTGGGACAATCTACGAGCAGTACTTC.